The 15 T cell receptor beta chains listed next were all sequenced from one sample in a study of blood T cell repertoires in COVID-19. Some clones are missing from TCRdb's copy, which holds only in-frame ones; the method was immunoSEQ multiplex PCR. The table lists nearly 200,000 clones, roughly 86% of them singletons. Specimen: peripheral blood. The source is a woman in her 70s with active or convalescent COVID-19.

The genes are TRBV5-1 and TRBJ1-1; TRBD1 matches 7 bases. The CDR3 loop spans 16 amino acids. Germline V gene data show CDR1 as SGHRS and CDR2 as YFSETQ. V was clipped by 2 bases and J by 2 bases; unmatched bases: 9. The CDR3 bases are TGCGCCAGCAGCTTAATAGGGGGCTTAGGTAACACTGAAGCTTTCTTT. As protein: CASSLIGGLGNTEAFF.

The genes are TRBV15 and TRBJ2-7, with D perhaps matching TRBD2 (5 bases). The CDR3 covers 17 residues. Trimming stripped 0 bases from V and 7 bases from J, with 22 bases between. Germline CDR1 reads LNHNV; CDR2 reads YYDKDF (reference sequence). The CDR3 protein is CATSRDHRVGRSGEQYF. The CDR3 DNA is TGTGCCACCAGCAGAGATCACAGAGTGGGGAGATCGGGGGAGCAGTACTTC. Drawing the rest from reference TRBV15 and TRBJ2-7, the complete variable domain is DAMVIQNPRYQVTQFGKPVTLSCSQTLNHNVMYWYQQKSSQAPKLLFHYYDKDFNNEADTPDNFQSRRPNTSFCFLDIRSPGLGDTAMYLCATSRDHRVGRSGEQYFGPGTRLTVT.

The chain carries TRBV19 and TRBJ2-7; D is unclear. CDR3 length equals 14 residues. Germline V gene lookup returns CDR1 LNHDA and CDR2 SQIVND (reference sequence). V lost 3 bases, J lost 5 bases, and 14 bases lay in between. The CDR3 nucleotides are TGTGCCAGTAGTATTTGGCCGCCGAGGCACGAGCAGTACTTC. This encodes CASSIWPPRHEQYF.

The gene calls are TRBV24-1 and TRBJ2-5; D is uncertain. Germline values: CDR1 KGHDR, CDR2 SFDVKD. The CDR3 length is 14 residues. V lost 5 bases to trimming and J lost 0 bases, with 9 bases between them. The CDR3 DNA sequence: TGTGCCACCAGTGCCGACTCGTACCAAGAGACCCAGTACTTC. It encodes CATSADSYQETQYF.

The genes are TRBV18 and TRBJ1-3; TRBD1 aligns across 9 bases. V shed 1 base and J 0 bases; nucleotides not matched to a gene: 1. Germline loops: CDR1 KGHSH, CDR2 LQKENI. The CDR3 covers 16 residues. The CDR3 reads CASSPRTGVSGNTIYF. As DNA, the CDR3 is TGTGCCAGCTCACCACGGACAGGGGTCTCTGGAAACACCATATATTTT. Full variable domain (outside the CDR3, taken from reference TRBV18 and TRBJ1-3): NAGVMQNPRHLVRRRGQEARLRCSPMKGHSHVYWYRQLPEEGLKFMVYLQKENIIDESGMPKERFSAEFPKEGPSILRIQQVVRGDSAAYFCASSPRTGVSGNTIYFGEGSWLTVV.

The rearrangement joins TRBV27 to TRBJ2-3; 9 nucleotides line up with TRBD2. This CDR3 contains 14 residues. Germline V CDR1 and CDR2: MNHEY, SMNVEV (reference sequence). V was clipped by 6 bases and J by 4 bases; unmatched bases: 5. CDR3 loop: CASSLGLAADTQYF. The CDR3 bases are TGTGCCAGCAGCCTGGGACTAGCAGCAGATACGCAGTATTTT.

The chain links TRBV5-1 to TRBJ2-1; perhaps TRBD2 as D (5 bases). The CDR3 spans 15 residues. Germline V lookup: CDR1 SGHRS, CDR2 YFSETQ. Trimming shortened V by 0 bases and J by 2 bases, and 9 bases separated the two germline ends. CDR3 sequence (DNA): TGCGCCAGCAGCTTGGAAGCGGCGACCTACAATGAGCAGTTCTTC. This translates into CASSLEAATYNEQFF.

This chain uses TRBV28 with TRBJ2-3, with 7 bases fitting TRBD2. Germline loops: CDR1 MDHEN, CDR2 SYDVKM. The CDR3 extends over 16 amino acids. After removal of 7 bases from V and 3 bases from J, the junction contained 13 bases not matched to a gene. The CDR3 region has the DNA TGTGCCAGCACTCCGCCCGGGACTAAGAGGACAGATACGCAGTATTTT. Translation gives CASTPPGTKRTDTQYF.

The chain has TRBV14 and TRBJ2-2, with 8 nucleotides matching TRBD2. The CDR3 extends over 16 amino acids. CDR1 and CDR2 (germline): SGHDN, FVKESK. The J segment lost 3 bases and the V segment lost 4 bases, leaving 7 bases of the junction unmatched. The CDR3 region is CASSPLAGKDTGELFF. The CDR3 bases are TGTGCCAGCAGCCCTTTAGCGGGGAAGGACACCGGGGAGCTGTTTTTT.

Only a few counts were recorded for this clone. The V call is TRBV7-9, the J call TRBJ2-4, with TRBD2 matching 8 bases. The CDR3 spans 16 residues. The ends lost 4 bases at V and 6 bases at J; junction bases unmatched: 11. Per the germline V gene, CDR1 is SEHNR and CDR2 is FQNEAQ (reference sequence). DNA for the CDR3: TGTGCCAGCAGCTCTTATAGCGGGATGGAGGTAAACATTCAGTACTTC. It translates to CASSSYSGMEVNIQYF.

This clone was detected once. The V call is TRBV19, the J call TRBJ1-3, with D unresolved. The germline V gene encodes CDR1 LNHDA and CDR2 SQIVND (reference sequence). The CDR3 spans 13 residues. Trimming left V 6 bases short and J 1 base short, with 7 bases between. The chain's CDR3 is CASSRLSGNTIYF. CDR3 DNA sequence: TGTGCCAGTAGCCGACTTTCTGGAAACACCATATATTTT.

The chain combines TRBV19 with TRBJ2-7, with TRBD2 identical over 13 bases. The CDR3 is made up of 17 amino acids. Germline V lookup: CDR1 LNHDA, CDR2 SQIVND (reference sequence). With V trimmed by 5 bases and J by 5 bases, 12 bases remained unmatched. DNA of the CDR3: TGTGCCAGTAGTTCCCCGGGACTAGCGGGATTACGACACGAGCAGTACTTC. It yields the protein CASSSPGLAGLRHEQYF. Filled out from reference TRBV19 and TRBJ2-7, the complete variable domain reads DGGITQSPKYLFRKEGQNVTLSCEQNLNHDAMYWYRQDPGQGLRLIYYSQIVNDFQKGDIAEGYSVSREKKESFPLTVTSAQKNPTAFYLCASSSPGLAGLRHEQYFGPGTRLTVT.

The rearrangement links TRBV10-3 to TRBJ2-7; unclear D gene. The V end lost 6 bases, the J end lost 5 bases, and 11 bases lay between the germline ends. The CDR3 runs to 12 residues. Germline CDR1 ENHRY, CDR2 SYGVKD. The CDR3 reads CAIRSGRNEQYF. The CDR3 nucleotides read TGTGCCATCAGAAGTGGGCGTAACGAGCAGTACTTC.

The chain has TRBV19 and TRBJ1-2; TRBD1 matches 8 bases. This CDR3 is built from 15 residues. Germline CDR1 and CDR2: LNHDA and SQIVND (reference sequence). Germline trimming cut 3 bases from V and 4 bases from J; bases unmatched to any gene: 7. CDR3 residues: CASSITRGRAYGYTF. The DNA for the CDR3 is TGTGCCAGTAGTATCACCAGGGGGCGCGCCTATGGCTACACCTTC.

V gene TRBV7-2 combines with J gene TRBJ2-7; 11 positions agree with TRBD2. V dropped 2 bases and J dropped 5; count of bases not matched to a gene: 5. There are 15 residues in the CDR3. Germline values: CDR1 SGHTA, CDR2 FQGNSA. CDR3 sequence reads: CASSLRGLAGHEQYF. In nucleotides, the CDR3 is TGTGCCAGCAGCTTACGTGGACTAGCGGGCCACGAGCAGTACTTC.